This is a list of T cell receptor beta chains from one sample in a study of blood T cell repertoires in COVID-19. Generated by immunoSEQ multiplex PCR, the TCRdb table keeps only in-frame clones and is missing some. The sample holds approximately 150,000 clones; about 86% are singletons and the top ten take 9.5% to 13%. Input material: peripheral blood. These receptors all come from a man in his 70s with active or convalescent COVID-19. Each CDR3 is given with its conserved first and last residue. Fields, in order: V gene, J gene, CDR3 protein.

TRBV28	TRBJ2-3	CASSFGSTDTQYF
TRBV28	TRBJ1-5	CASRAGTVSNQPQHF
TRBV5-4	TRBJ2-6	CASSFGGESGANVLTF
TRBV5-1	TRBJ2-7	CASSPPGTRSRYEQYF
TRBV9	TRBJ2-1	CASSVGSTYNEQFF
TRBV9	TRBJ2-1	CASSVTSGSYNEQFF
TRBV6-2/TRBV6-3	TRBJ2-1	CASSDRDEQFF
TRBV9	TRBJ2-2	CASSVRDRGFRGELFF
TRBV11-3	TRBJ2-2	CASSLGSGTGELFF
TRBV19	TRBJ2-1	CASSMTPGQGAGNEQFF
TRBV5-1	TRBJ2-7	CASSLGDRVYEQYF
TRBV5-6	TRBJ2-7	CASSLENRGYEQYF
TRBV11-2	TRBJ2-5	CASSLTGLAEETQYF
TRBV19	TRBJ2-5	CASRVAGGPQETQYF
TRBV5-1	TRBJ2-3	CASSLGQLTDTQYF
TRBV7-9	TRBJ1-1	CASSYPDREWGTEAFF
TRBV11-2	TRBJ2-3	CASSPASGVPGTDTQYF
TRBV27	TRBJ2-1	CASSGSSYNEQFF
TRBV9	TRBJ1-1	CASSVLQGMNTEAFF
TRBV19	TRBJ1-5	CASSRTEQRNQPQHF
TRBV4-3	TRBJ2-7	CASSQGQGAAYEQYF
TRBV28	TRBJ2-5	CASSSRPPWTGEVETQYF
TRBV13	TRBJ1-1	CASSPGGGWENTEAFF
TRBV7-9	TRBJ2-2	CASITRGRGLVGELFF
TRBV7-3	TRBJ2-6	CASSLTGGQGAGSGANVLTF
TRBV18	TRBJ1-1	CASSPPRVAVNTEAFF
TRBV4-3	TRBJ1-3	CASSRVDGSSGNTIYF
TRBV7-9	TRBJ2-1	CASSAEVVGSYNEQFF
TRBV6-1	TRBJ1-5	CASSERRGGGYSNQPQHF
TRBV6-2/TRBV6-3	TRBJ2-3	CASSWGSTDTQYF
TRBV6-2/TRBV6-3	TRBJ1-6	CASSYVGTGYNSPLHF
TRBV5-4	TRBJ1-4	CAAQDRSNEKLFF
TRBV4-1	TRBJ1-1	CASTFRDTNPTEAFF
TRBV7-2	TRBJ1-6	CASSRQGSISPLHF
TRBV12-3/TRBV12-4	TRBJ1-1	CASIELGDTEAFF
TRBV24-1	TRBJ2-1	CATSDSTRQYNEQFF
TRBV11-2	TRBJ1-4	CASSLAGRAEKLFF
TRBV12-3/TRBV12-4	TRBJ1-1	CASRTGGGEAFF
TRBV24-1	TRBJ2-3	CATRAGSTDTQYF
TRBV3-1/TRBV3-2	TRBJ2-5	CASSPPGQRKKTQYF
TRBV28	TRBJ2-7	CASRPAGAYEQYF
TRBV29-1	TRBJ1-1	CSVGRDRSEAFF